This TCR beta chain emerged from a study of blood T cells in healthy people across ages. The germline CDR1 and CDR2 sequences are KGHSY and FQNENV. Trimming cost V 5 bases and J 7 bases, with 15 bases left between them. CDR3 length: 15 amino acids. This clonotype was detected only a few times. Its target is unknown. Staff drew approximately 9.1 milliliters of peripheral blood from each donor. Study-level findings and limits: Relative to aged donors, long-lived donors carried more naive CD4+ cells and displayed higher diversity. Measured against age, TCR beta diversity per million T cells decreased in a roughly linear manner.

With a J-beta primer mix and a sample-barcoded 5' primer, a second PCR ran 7 to 11 cycles. TCRdb called the 5' RACE reads again in MiXCR, with one record for every CDR3 protein. The data contain around 1,900,000 distinct CDR3 sequences, 35% to 50% of them seen just once; the ten biggest clones take up around 23%. Sample: blood. The V call is TRBV16, the J call TRBJ1-6; D is uncertain. This receptor was taken from a human donor in good health. CDR3 nucleotide sequence: TGTGCCAGCAGCTCCACCACGGCCCAGAATTCACCCCTCCACTTT. It codes for CASSSTTAQNSPLHF.